Listed here is a single TCR beta chain. Methods used by the authors: Amplification of reference gene primers was used by the study to estimate nucleated cell counts. The table came from immunoSEQ multiplex PCR; TCRdb's copy has only in-frame clones and leaves some out. V, J and clone size reflect that table, while D and trimming were determined from the DNA. The sample has under 200,000 clones, approximately 80% seen once. The data stem from a study of blood T cell repertoires in COVID-19. Study summary: The origin of the acute and convalescent COVID-19 samples was the United States, Italy and Spain.

The Seattle patients joined while their infection was active and were tracked longitudinally afterward. The sample was peripheral blood. This TCR was recovered from a man aged 55 to 69 with COVID-19, enrolled during active disease.

As DNA, the CDR3 is TGTGCCAGCAGTCTGACGACGGGACTCCCCTACGAGCAGTACTTC. Translating it yields CASSLTTGLPYEQYF. The chain employs TRBV28 and TRBJ2-7; D perhaps matches TRBD2 (6 bases). Trimming pared 5 bases from V and 2 bases from J, leaving 16 bases between. CDR3 length: 15 residues. Per the germline V gene, CDR1 is MDHEN and CDR2 is SYDVKM.